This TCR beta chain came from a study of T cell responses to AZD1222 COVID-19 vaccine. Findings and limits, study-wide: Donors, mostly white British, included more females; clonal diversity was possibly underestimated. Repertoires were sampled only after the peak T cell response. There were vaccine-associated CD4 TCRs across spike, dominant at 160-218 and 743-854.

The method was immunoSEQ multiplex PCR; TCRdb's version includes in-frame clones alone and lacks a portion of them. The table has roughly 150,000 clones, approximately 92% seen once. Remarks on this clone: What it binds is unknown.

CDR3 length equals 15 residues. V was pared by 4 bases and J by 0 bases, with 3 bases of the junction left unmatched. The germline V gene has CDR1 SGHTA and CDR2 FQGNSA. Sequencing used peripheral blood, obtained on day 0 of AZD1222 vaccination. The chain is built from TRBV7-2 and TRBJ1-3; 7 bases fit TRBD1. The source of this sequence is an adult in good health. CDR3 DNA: TGTGCCAGCAGCTGGGACAGCCTCTCTGGAAACACCATATATTTT. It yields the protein CASSWDSLSGNTIYF.